This is a list of T cell receptor beta chains from one sample in a study of T-cell memory formation after mild COVID-19. TCRdb recomputed calls from the 5' RACE reads with MiXCR, one row per CDR3 protein. The sample carries 550,000 to 700,000 distinct CDR3 sequences, 15% to 20% recorded once. Sequenced input: PBMCs or a T cell subset sorted from them (not recorded which). The receptors shown here come from an adult woman who had mild COVID-19 (a few samples of this study predate the infection). Cell type and time point are not known. Both conserved end residues are part of each CDR3. D genes are given only for firm matches. Rows may omit the clone size; those that give it use once, few, many or a size class.

size: many; J: TRBJ2-5; D: TRBD2; V: TRBV5-1; DNA: TGCGCCAGCAGCCTGGGAGCGGGGCCCCAAGAGACCCAGTACTTC; CDR3: CASSLGAGPQETQYF
size: once; J: TRBJ1-1; D: -; V: TRBV3-1; DNA: TGTGCCATCAGCCCCCGACAGAGGCGGAGGGCTGAAGCTTTCTTT; CDR3: CAISPRQRRRAEAFF
size: -; J: TRBJ2-7; D: -; V: TRBV2; DNA: TGTGCCAGCAGATCCGGGACGCAGACCTACGAGCAGTACTTC; CDR3: CASRSGTQTYEQYF
size: -; J: TRBJ1-1; D: TRBD1; V: TRBV5-1; DNA: TGCGCCAGCAGCTGGACAGGGAGCACTGAAGCTTTCTTT; CDR3: CASSWTGSTEAFF
size: -; J: TRBJ2-5; D: -; V: TRBV3-1; DNA: TGTGCCAGCAGCCAAGACAGAGGACCCGGAGAGACCCAGTACTTC; CDR3: CASSQDRGPGETQYF
size: -; J: TRBJ2-7; D: -; V: TRBV14; DNA: TGTGCCAGCAGCCAAGTCCATCCGACAGTGTACTTC; CDR3: CASSQVHPTVYF
size: -; J: TRBJ2-1; D: -; V: TRBV5-5; DNA: TGTGCCAGCAGCTCCTACCTGTACAATGAGCAGTTCTTC; CDR3: CASSSYLYNEQFF
size: few; J: TRBJ2-7; D: TRBD1; V: TRBV4-1; DNA: TGCGCCAGCAGCCCCCTCGGACAGGGGTGGAACGAGCAGTACTTC; CDR3: CASSPLGQGWNEQYF
size: -; J: TRBJ2-5; D: -; V: TRBV13; DNA: TGTGCCAGCAGCTTAAGGCTGGGCAGCTCCCAAGAGACCCAGTACTTC; CDR3: CASSLRLGSSQETQYF
size: few; J: TRBJ2-3; D: -; V: TRBV20-1; DNA: TGCAGTGCTAGCTACTTAGCGGAAGCCACAGATACGCAGTATTTT; CDR3: CSASYLAEATDTQYF
size: -; J: TRBJ2-5; D: -; V: TRBV21-1; DNA: TGTGCCAGCAGCAAAGCGCGGCGGGGGCGCGTGGAGACCCAGTACTTC; CDR3: CASSKARRGRVETQYF
size: few; J: TRBJ1-2; D: -; V: TRBV27; DNA: TGTGCCAGCAGTTGGAGGCCGCACGGGGGAAACTATGGCTACACCTTC; CDR3: CASSWRPHGGNYGYTF
size: -; J: TRBJ2-1; D: TRBD2; V: TRBV7-7; DNA: TGTGCCAGCAGCTTGGGGCGGGGGGGCGAGCAGTTCTTC; CDR3: CASSLGRGGEQFF
size: -; J: TRBJ2-3; D: -; V: TRBV7-9; DNA: TGTGCCAGCAGGCTCGGACTTTCCCTCCACCAGTATTTT; CDR3: CASRLGLSLHQYF
size: -; J: TRBJ1-6; D: -; V: TRBV15; DNA: TGTGCCACCAGCACTCCACAGGGAGGGAATTCACCCCTCCACTTT; CDR3: CATSTPQGGNSPLHF
size: -; J: TRBJ2-1; D: TRBD1; V: TRBV2; DNA: TGTGCCAGCCAAAGGGACAGGGGGGATGGAAATGAGCAGTTCTTC; CDR3: CASQRDRGDGNEQFF
size: few; J: TRBJ2-3; D: -; V: TRBV9; DNA: TGTGCCAGCAGCGTAGATTTCTCGGTGGGACTCGTTACGCAGTATTTT; CDR3: CASSVDFSVGLVTQYF